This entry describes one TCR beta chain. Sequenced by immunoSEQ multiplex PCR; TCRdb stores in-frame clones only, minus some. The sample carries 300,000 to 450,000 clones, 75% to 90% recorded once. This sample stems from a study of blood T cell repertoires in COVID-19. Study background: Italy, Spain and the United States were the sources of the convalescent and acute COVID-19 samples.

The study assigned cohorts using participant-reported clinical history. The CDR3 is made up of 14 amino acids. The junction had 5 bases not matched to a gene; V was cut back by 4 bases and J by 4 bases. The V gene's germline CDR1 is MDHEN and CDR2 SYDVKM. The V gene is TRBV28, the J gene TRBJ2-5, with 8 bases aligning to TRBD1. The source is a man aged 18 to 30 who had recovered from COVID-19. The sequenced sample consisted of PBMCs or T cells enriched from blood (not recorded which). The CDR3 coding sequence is TGTGCCAGCAGTTCCTTCGACAGGGGAGAGACCCAGTACTTC. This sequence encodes CASSSFDRGETQYF.